The 5 T cell receptor beta chains below all came from one sample that was sequenced in a study of human T cells and chemical hapten exposure. TCRdb re-called the RACE reads with MiXCR, one entry per CDR3 protein. The profile shows some 110,000 distinct CDR3 sequences, over 10% of them singletons. The time point: patch test 1, 2 weeks after DPC sensitization. Treatment denoted: therapeutic diphenylcyclopropenone sensitization with weekly scalp DPC. The sequencing here drew on whole blood, taken in connection with sensitization to the hapten diphenylcyclopropenone (DPC). All receptors derive from a woman in her forties or fifties with alopecia areata. Some clones in this sample may be carry-over from other donors' samples.

The rearrangement links TRBV28 to TRBJ2-3, with TRBD2 as a possible D gene (5 bases). The CDR3 length is 14 residues. Germline V gene data show CDR1 as MDHEN and CDR2 as SYDVKM. Trimming took off 3 bases at V and 2 bases at J, with 9 bases between the two ends. The CDR3 DNA reads TGTGCCAGCAGTTTCGGACTGCTCACAGATACGCAGTATTTT. Amino acid sequence: CASSFGLLTDTQYF.

The chain's CDR3 is CASSPPSLAGGHEQFF. The CDR3 DNA follows: TGTGCCAGCTCACCACCTTCGCTAGCGGGAGGGCATGAGCAGTTCTTC. This chain joins TRBV18 and TRBJ2-1; 12 bases match TRBD2. CDR3 length: 16 amino acids. Looked up from germline, CDR1 is KGHSH and CDR2 is LQKENI. Trimming took 0 bases from V and 8 from J; bases not matched to a gene: 5.

The rearrangement joins TRBV10-1 to TRBJ1-1; D is perhaps TRBD1 (5 bases). Germline CDR1 reads WNHNN; CDR2 reads SYGVQD (reference sequence). V shed 5 bases and J shed 1 base, with 11 bases lying between them. This CDR3 is 14 amino acids long. This CDR3 reads CASSFSGQNTEAFF. The CDR3 nucleotides read TGCGCCAGCAGTTTTTCGGGGCAGAACACTGAAGCTTTCTTT.

The chain combines TRBV18 with TRBJ2-5; D is undetermined. The CDR3 is made up of 13 amino acids. Trimming took 2 bases from V and 3 from J, leaving 7 bases between them. CDR1 KGHSH and CDR2 LQKENI come from the germline V gene. CDR3 in amino acids: CASSPSLEETQYF. DNA of the CDR3: TGTGCCAGCTCACCAAGCCTGGAAGAGACCCAGTACTTC.

The rearrangement links TRBV14 to TRBJ2-2; perhaps TRBD1 as D (5 bases). The CDR3 length is 14 residues. Per germline, CDR1 SGHDN and CDR2 FVKESK. V dropped 2 bases and J dropped 2 bases, with 6 bases sitting between them. CDR3 residues: CASSQQGNTGELFF. Written as DNA, the CDR3 is TGTGCCAGCAGCCAACAGGGAAACACCGGGGAGCTGTTTTTT. The variable domain in full, completed from reference TRBV14 and TRBJ2-2, reads EAGVTQFPSHSVIEKGQTVTLRCDPISGHDNLYWYRRVMGKEIKFLLHFVKESKQDESGMPNNRFLAERTGGTYSTLKVQPAELEDSGVYFCASSQQGNTGELFFGEGSRLTVL.